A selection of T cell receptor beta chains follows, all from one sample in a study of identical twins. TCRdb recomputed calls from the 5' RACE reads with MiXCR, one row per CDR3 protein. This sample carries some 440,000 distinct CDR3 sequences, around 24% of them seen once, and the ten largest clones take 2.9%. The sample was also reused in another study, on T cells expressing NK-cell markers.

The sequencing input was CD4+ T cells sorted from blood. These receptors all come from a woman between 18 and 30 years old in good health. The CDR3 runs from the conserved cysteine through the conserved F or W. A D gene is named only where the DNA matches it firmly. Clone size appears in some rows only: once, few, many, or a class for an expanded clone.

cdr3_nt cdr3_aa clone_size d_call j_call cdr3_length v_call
TGCAGTGCTAGAGATCTGATTAGCGGGGGGCAAGAGACCCAGTACTTC CSARDLISGGQETQYF - TRBD2 TRBJ2-5 16 TRBV20-1
TGTGCCAGCAGTTTAGCGGGAGAGGAGCTGTTTTTT CASSLAGEELFF - TRBD2 TRBJ2-2 12 TRBV6-2/TRBV6-3
TGTGCCACCAGTGATCGAGCCGAACGCACAGATACGCAGTATTTT CATSDRAERTDTQYF few - TRBJ2-3 15 TRBV24-1
TGTGCCATCAGCTTTAGACAGGGGAGGGACATTCAGTACTTC CAISFRQGRDIQYF few - TRBJ2-4 14 TRBV10-3
TGCAGTGCTGGTGGGGGGCACACCGGGGAGCTGTTTTTT CSAGGGHTGELFF - - TRBJ2-2 13 TRBV20-1
TGTGCCAGCAGTGGGGCGGGACACCAAAATGAAAAACTGTTTTTT CASSGAGHQNEKLFF - - TRBJ1-4 15 TRBV27
TGTGCCAGCAGCGCGACAGCAAGCTCTGGGGCCAACGTCCTGACTTTC CASSATASSGANVLTF few - TRBJ2-6 16 TRBV9
TGTGCCAGCAGCTTATATTCAGATACGCAGTATTTT CASSLYSDTQYF many - TRBJ2-3 12 TRBV7-9
TGTGCCAGCACTCCCCGGGCGGGGGGTTTCGAGACCCAGTACTTC CASTPRAGGFETQYF - TRBD2 TRBJ2-5 15 TRBV12-3/TRBV12-4
TGTGCCAGCATCCCCCCACTTAAGGACAGGATATCCTACAATGAGCAGTTCTTC CASIPPLKDRISYNEQFF - TRBD1 TRBJ2-1 18 TRBV11-2
TGTGCCAGCAGGGGAACTTCGCGGCTCTACAATGAGCAGTTCTTC CASRGTSRLYNEQFF few - TRBJ2-1 15 TRBV12-3/TRBV12-4
TGTGCCAGCAGCTTCAGGACCGGACAGGCAGTGGCCAAATATGGCTACACCTTC CASSFRTGQAVAKYGYTF - TRBD1 TRBJ1-2 18 TRBV11-2
TGTGCCACCAGTGATTCGGGGGCGCGATCCTACAATGAGCAGTTCTTC CATSDSGARSYNEQFF - - TRBJ2-1 16 TRBV24-1
TGTGCCACCACCGGACAGATCTACGAGCAGTACTTC CATTGQIYEQYF few - TRBJ2-7 12 TRBV24-1
TGTGCCAGCAGGGGCACAGATACGCAGTATTTT CASRGTDTQYF many - TRBJ2-3 11 TRBV5-1
TGCGCCAGCAGCGGACGACAGGGGTTGACTGAAGCTTTCTTT CASSGRQGLTEAFF - TRBD1 TRBJ1-1 14 TRBV5-1
TGTGCCATCAGTGGACTAGCACCAAACAATGAGCAGTTCTTC CAISGLAPNNEQFF - TRBD2 TRBJ2-1 14 TRBV10-3
TGTGCCAGCAGCTTAGCTTCGGGACAGGGCTCACCCCTCCACTTT CASSLASGQGSPLHF many TRBD1 TRBJ1-6 15 TRBV7-8
TGTGCCAGCAGCTTGCACAGGATTGCCGCCTACGAGCAGTACTTC CASSLHRIAAYEQYF few - TRBJ2-7 15 TRBV11-2
TGTGCCAGCAGCGTGTACCTCGGGGGAGCTGGAAACACCATATATTTT CASSVYLGGAGNTIYF - - TRBJ1-3 16 TRBV9
TGTGCCAGCAGCCATGGGGACACTGAAGCTTTCTTT CASSHGDTEAFF - - TRBJ1-1 12 TRBV11-2
TGTGCCAGCACCTTTAGTCCGGGGATGGTGACTGAAGCTTTCTTT CASTFSPGMVTEAFF few - TRBJ1-1 15 TRBV6-1
TGTGCCAGCAGCCAAGATCCCGGACAGCCAAATGAAAAACTGTTTTTT CASSQDPGQPNEKLFF - - TRBJ1-4 16 TRBV14
TGTGCCAGCAGCGTAAGGTCCATAACTAACTATGGCTACACCTTC CASSVRSITNYGYTF few - TRBJ1-2 15 TRBV9
TGTGCCAGCAGCTTTCCGAACGAATCCGAGCAGTACTTC CASSFPNESEQYF - - TRBJ2-7 13 TRBV5-6
TGCGCCAGCAGCTTGGTCCCCCATCAGCCCCAGCATTTT CASSLVPHQPQHF - - TRBJ1-5 13 TRBV5-1
TGCAGTGCTGGACCTTCGAGGATTCAGGATACGCAGTATTTT CSAGPSRIQDTQYF many - TRBJ2-3 14 TRBV20-1
TGTGCCAGCAGCTTAGTCCGGCGGGGGAGTACGCAGTATTTT CASSLVRRGSTQYF - TRBD2 TRBJ2-3 14 TRBV7-2
TGTGCCACCAGTGATTCTGAGACCGGGACTAGCGGGAGCCATGAGCAGTTCTTC CATSDSETGTSGSHEQFF - TRBD2 TRBJ2-1 18 TRBV24-1
TGTGCCAGCAGCGGCCAAGAGGGGGTTGAGCAGTTCTTC CASSGQEGVEQFF few - TRBJ2-1 13 TRBV9
TGTGCCTGGAGTAGGGGGTTAGCCAAAAACATTCAGTACTTC CAWSRGLAKNIQYF - - TRBJ2-4 14 TRBV30
TGCAGTGCTAGCGGGACCCCCTACGAGCAGTACTTC CSASGTPYEQYF few - TRBJ2-7 12 TRBV20-1
TGCGCCAGCAGCTCTGCCTTGACGGGAGGTTTAGCCAAAAACATTCAGTACTTC CASSSALTGGLAKNIQYF - TRBD2 TRBJ2-4 18 TRBV5-1
TGCAGTGTGCAAGACTGGGACGAGCAGTACTTC CSVQDWDEQYF - - TRBJ2-7 11 TRBV20-1
TGTGCCAGCAGCCCATTAACCGCCTCCTACGAGCAGTACTTC CASSPLTASYEQYF - - TRBJ2-7 14 TRBV7-9
TGTGCCAGCAGCTTAGTACGGGGGACCAACCCCTGGACCCAGTACTTC CASSLVRGTNPWTQYF - - TRBJ2-5 16 TRBV7-8
TGTGCCAGCAGCCAAGGACCTTCAAGAGCGACCCAGTACTTC CASSQGPSRATQYF few - TRBJ2-5 14 TRBV12-3/TRBV12-4
TGCAGCGTTGGGTCGGGCTTTGGGGATACGCAGTATTTT CSVGSGFGDTQYF - - TRBJ2-3 13 TRBV29-1
TGTGCCAGCAGTTTAGACAGAGGAGCGGTTTGGACAGATACGCAGTATTTT CASSLDRGAVWTDTQYF few - TRBJ2-3 17 TRBV12-3/TRBV12-4
TGTGCCAGCAGAAGAGCTTGGACAGGGGGCCAAGAGACCCAGTACTTC CASRRAWTGGQETQYF few TRBD1 TRBJ2-5 16 TRBV6-1
TGTGCCAGCAGTTATGGGACAGGGACCACCGGGGAGCTGTTTTTT CASSYGTGTTGELFF - TRBD1 TRBJ2-2 15 TRBV12-3/TRBV12-4
TGTGCCAGCAGCCGATCTAGCGTAAAGACCCAGTACTTC CASSRSSVKTQYF - - TRBJ2-5 13 TRBV7-2
TGCGCCAGCAGCCAAGGATTGGGTCAGCCCCAGCATTTT CASSQGLGQPQHF - - TRBJ1-5 13 TRBV4-1
TGCAGTGCTAGATGGGGGAGCGATGAGCAGTTCTTC CSARWGSDEQFF - - TRBJ2-1 12 TRBV20-1